This passage covers 2 T cell receptor beta chains from one sample sequenced in a study of CD8+CD57+ T cells in acquired aplastic anemia. Using genomic DNA as the template, TCR beta VDJ and CDR3 profiling was carried out. MiXCR was run by TCRdb on the reads, yielding one entry per CDR3 protein. The sample has 150,000 to 200,000 distinct CDR3 sequences; around 60% are singletons. Material for sequencing was sorted CD4+, CD8+, or CD8+CD57+ T cells (not recorded which) from PBMCs. The receptors stem from a human donor in good health.

V and J are TRBV2 and TRBJ1-2; tentative D call: TRBD1 (5 bases). Per germline, CDR1 SNHLY and CDR2 FYNNEI. Trimming shortened V by 6 bases and J by 8 bases, and 13 bases separated the two germline ends. This CDR3 has 12 residues. The CDR3 is CASSREWGGYTF. The CDR3 DNA reads TGTGCCAGCAGCCGCGAGTGGGGGGGCTACACCTTC.

V is TRBV10-3 and J is TRBJ2-3; D not certain. The germline CDR1 and CDR2 sequences are ENHRY and SYGVKD. The V end was cut by 4 bases, the J end by 13 bases, with 18 bases between. The CDR3 contains 13 residues. The CDR3 reads CAISAPLSAVEYF. DNA of the CDR3: TGTGCCATCAGTGCCCCTCTCTCCGCCGTTGAGTATTTT.